These T cell receptor beta chains were read from a single sample in a study of blood T cell repertoires in COVID-19. Sequencing was performed with immunoSEQ multiplex PCR; in TCRdb, only in-frame clones are kept and a portion is missing. This sample has under 350,000 clones, with around nine tenths found just once. Sequenced input: peripheral blood. The receptor source for this set is a middle-aged man with acute or convalescent COVID-19. Each CDR3 is given with its conserved first and last residue. Fields, in order: clone size, D gene, V gene, J gene, CDR3 DNA, CDR3 protein. D genes are given only for firm matches. The size field is filled for only some rows; it gives once, few, many or a size class.

clone size: NA; D gene: TRBD1; V gene: TRBV4-2; J gene: TRBJ1-2; CDR3 DNA: TGTGCCAGCAGCCAAGGAGGCAGGGGGTATGGCTACACCTTC; CDR3 protein: CASSQGGRGYGYTF
clone size: once; D gene: NA; V gene: TRBV29-1; J gene: TRBJ1-1; CDR3 DNA: TGCAGCGTTATGGCGGGGGGCGCGAACACTGAAGCTTTCTTT; CDR3 protein: CSVMAGGANTEAFF
clone size: NA; D gene: NA; V gene: TRBV4-1; J gene: TRBJ2-2; CDR3 DNA: TGCGCCAGCAGCCACACCGCGGGGATGCTTAACACCGGGGAGCTGTTTTTT; CDR3 protein: CASSHTAGMLNTGELFF
clone size: once; D gene: NA; V gene: TRBV11-2; J gene: TRBJ1-4; CDR3 DNA: TGTGCCAGCAGCCCGCAGGGGACCCTCGCAACTAATGAAAAACTGTTTTTT; CDR3 protein: CASSPQGTLATNEKLFF
clone size: NA; D gene: NA; V gene: TRBV19; J gene: TRBJ1-5; CDR3 DNA: TGTGCCAGTAGTGCCGGAAGGTCCGGGGAACAGCCCCAGCATTTT; CDR3 protein: CASSAGRSGEQPQHF
clone size: NA; D gene: NA; V gene: TRBV25-1; J gene: TRBJ2-3; CDR3 DNA: TGTGCCAGCAGTGCCCGGGGGGCGGATACGCAGTATTTT; CDR3 protein: CASSARGADTQYF
clone size: NA; D gene: TRBD1; V gene: TRBV5-4; J gene: TRBJ1-1; CDR3 DNA: TGTGCCAGCAGCCACGGACAGGGCAACACTGAAGCTTTCTTT; CDR3 protein: CASSHGQGNTEAFF
clone size: NA; D gene: NA; V gene: TRBV6-5; J gene: TRBJ2-3; CDR3 DNA: TGTGCCAGCAGATTCTTTAGGGGGGATACGCAGTATTTT; CDR3 protein: CASRFFRGDTQYF
clone size: NA; D gene: TRBD1; V gene: TRBV2; J gene: TRBJ1-4; CDR3 DNA: TGTGCCAGCAGTGGAGACAGGGGTGGGGAAAAACTGTTTTTT; CDR3 protein: CASSGDRGGEKLFF
clone size: NA; D gene: TRBD1; V gene: TRBV10-3; J gene: TRBJ1-1; CDR3 DNA: TGTGCCATCAGGGACAGGGGAGGAACTGAAGCTTTCTTT; CDR3 protein: CAIRDRGGTEAFF
clone size: NA; D gene: TRBD1; V gene: TRBV6-5; J gene: TRBJ1-2; CDR3 DNA: TGTGCCAGCACCGATGGACAGGCGGGCTATGGCTACACCTTC; CDR3 protein: CASTDGQAGYGYTF
clone size: NA; D gene: NA; V gene: TRBV19; J gene: TRBJ2-4; CDR3 DNA: TGTGCCAGTAGTATAGGGGCGAATAGGGGCAAAAACATTCAGTACTTC; CDR3 protein: CASSIGANRGKNIQYF
clone size: NA; D gene: NA; V gene: TRBV19; J gene: TRBJ1-2; CDR3 DNA: TGTGCCAGTAGTATGTCGAATAAACGACAGGTGAACTTC; CDR3 protein: CASSMSNKRQVNF
clone size: NA; D gene: TRBD1; V gene: TRBV30; J gene: TRBJ1-6; CDR3 DNA: TGTGCCTGGAGTGTTACCGACAGGGACAATTCACCCCTCCACTTT; CDR3 protein: CAWSVTDRDNSPLHF
clone size: NA; D gene: NA; V gene: TRBV20-1; J gene: TRBJ2-2; CDR3 DNA: TGCAGTGCTAGTCCAGGGATCACCGGGGAGCTGTTTTTT; CDR3 protein: CSASPGITGELFF
clone size: NA; D gene: TRBD1; V gene: TRBV2; J gene: TRBJ1-2; CDR3 DNA: TGTGCCAGCACCGGACAGGGGGCGATCTATGGCTACACCTTC; CDR3 protein: CASTGQGAIYGYTF
clone size: NA; D gene: NA; V gene: TRBV7-2; J gene: TRBJ2-7; CDR3 DNA: TGTGCCAGCAGCTTGGGAAGGACAGCCTCTTACGAGCAGTACTTC; CDR3 protein: CASSLGRTASYEQYF
clone size: NA; D gene: TRBD1; V gene: TRBV7-9; J gene: TRBJ1-4; CDR3 DNA: TGTGCCAGCAGCTTAACCGGGACAGCCAATGAAAAACTGTTTTTT; CDR3 protein: CASSLTGTANEKLFF
clone size: NA; D gene: TRBD1; V gene: TRBV7-3; J gene: TRBJ2-6; CDR3 DNA: TGTGCCAGCAGCTCCCACGCCGGGGACAGGGCTACTGGGGCCAACGTCCTGACTTTC; CDR3 protein: CASSSHAGDRATGANVLTF
clone size: NA; D gene: NA; V gene: TRBV5-1; J gene: TRBJ2-7; CDR3 DNA: TGCGCCAGCAGCTTTCAGGTCTCCTACGAGCAGTACTTC; CDR3 protein: CASSFQVSYEQYF
clone size: NA; D gene: NA; V gene: TRBV11-2; J gene: TRBJ2-1; CDR3 DNA: TGTGCCAGCAGCTCCCAGGAGGGGAATGAGCAGTTCTTC; CDR3 protein: CASSSQEGNEQFF
clone size: NA; D gene: NA; V gene: TRBV19; J gene: TRBJ1-5; CDR3 DNA: TGTGCCAGTAGTATGGCACAGGGCCCCAATCAGCCCCAGCATTTT; CDR3 protein: CASSMAQGPNQPQHF
clone size: NA; D gene: NA; V gene: TRBV29-1; J gene: TRBJ1-1; CDR3 DNA: TGCAGCGCCCGCGTAAACTTCATGAACACTGAAGCTTTCTTT; CDR3 protein: CSARVNFMNTEAFF
clone size: few; D gene: TRBD1; V gene: TRBV5-6; J gene: TRBJ1-2; CDR3 DNA: TGTGCCAGCAGCCCGACAGGGCGGGATGGCTACACCTTC; CDR3 protein: CASSPTGRDGYTF
clone size: NA; D gene: NA; V gene: TRBV6-5; J gene: TRBJ2-7; CDR3 DNA: TGTGCCAGCAGGTCGGACAGTTTCCACTACGAGCAGTACTTC; CDR3 protein: CASRSDSFHYEQYF
clone size: once; D gene: TRBD2; V gene: TRBV6-5; J gene: TRBJ2-7; CDR3 DNA: TGTGCCAGCAGTTACAGCCTAGCGGGGGGCTCCTACGAGCAGTACTTC; CDR3 protein: CASSYSLAGGSYEQYF
clone size: NA; D gene: NA; V gene: TRBV6-5; J gene: TRBJ1-4; CDR3 DNA: TGTGCCAGCAGGGTTGGGGGCCTAGGTGAAAAACTGTTTTTT; CDR3 protein: CASRVGGLGEKLFF
clone size: NA; D gene: TRBD1; V gene: TRBV24-1; J gene: TRBJ2-1; CDR3 DNA: TGTGCCACCAGTGACCCCGGACAGGGGAGGAATGAGCAGTTCTTC; CDR3 protein: CATSDPGQGRNEQFF
clone size: NA; D gene: NA; V gene: TRBV11-2; J gene: TRBJ2-3; CDR3 DNA: TGTGCCAGCAGCTTCGGGGGTAGGTCAGATACGCAGTATTTT; CDR3 protein: CASSFGGRSDTQYF
clone size: NA; D gene: NA; V gene: TRBV7-2; J gene: TRBJ1-1; CDR3 DNA: TGTGCCAGCAGCCTCTCCAGGGGCTGGGGCACTGAAGCTTTCTTT; CDR3 protein: CASSLSRGWGTEAFF
clone size: NA; D gene: NA; V gene: TRBV5-1; J gene: TRBJ1-1; CDR3 DNA: TGCGCCAGCAGCCCCGGCACAGGGCACACTGAAGCTTTCTTT; CDR3 protein: CASSPGTGHTEAFF
clone size: few; D gene: NA; V gene: TRBV5-5; J gene: TRBJ1-2; CDR3 DNA: TGTGCCAGCGGGAGGACGGAGGGGATCGGCTATGGCTACACCTTC; CDR3 protein: CASGRTEGIGYGYTF
clone size: NA; D gene: TRBD1; V gene: TRBV9; J gene: TRBJ1-2; CDR3 DNA: TGTGCCAGCAGCGCCCGGACAGGGGGCAACTATGGCTACACCTTC; CDR3 protein: CASSARTGGNYGYTF
clone size: NA; D gene: NA; V gene: TRBV2; J gene: TRBJ1-2; CDR3 DNA: TGTGCCAGCAGTGACTATAACTATGGCTACACCTTC; CDR3 protein: CASSDYNYGYTF
clone size: NA; D gene: NA; V gene: TRBV2; J gene: TRBJ2-1; CDR3 DNA: TGTGCCAGCAGTGAAGGAGTGAGTTTGAACAATGAGCAGTTCTTC; CDR3 protein: CASSEGVSLNNEQFF